These T cell receptor beta chains were read from a single sample in a study of blood T cells in healthy people across ages. TCRdb recomputed calls from the 5' RACE reads with MiXCR, one row per CDR3 protein. The table shows around 600,000 distinct CDR3 sequences, with 40% to 50% occurring only once. Sequencing was carried out using blood. All receptors come from an elderly man in good health. The CDR3 runs from the conserved cysteine through the conserved F or W. A D gene is named only where the DNA matches it firmly. Size values are once, few and many counts, or a class for expanded clones, and some rows have none.

TRBD2	TRBV12-3/TRBV12-4	TRBJ2-5	few	TGTGCCAGCAGTTTAGGGTTGAGAGCGGGGGGCCGTCAAGAGACCCAGTACTTC	CASSLGLRAGGRQETQYF
TRBD1	TRBV11-3	TRBJ2-7	-	TGTGCCAGCAGCGCACGACAGGGGGCTTGGGATGAGCAGTACTTC	CASSARQGAWDEQYF
-	TRBV20-1	TRBJ2-2	-	TGCAGTGCTAGAGTTTCGCGGACTAACACCGGGGAGCTGTTTTTT	CSARVSRTNTGELFF
-	TRBV5-5	TRBJ2-7	-	TGTGCCAGCAGCTTGGAGGTTCGGGCGAGCGGACGACTCTACGAGCAGTACTTC	CASSLEVRASGRLYEQYF
-	TRBV6-5	TRBJ2-7	many	TGTGCCAGCAGTACCGCCCACGAGCAGTACTTC	CASSTAHEQYF
-	TRBV7-2	TRBJ2-7	-	TGTGCCAGCAGCTTTCATGACGGACCCTACGAGCAGTACTTC	CASSFHDGPYEQYF
TRBD2	TRBV7-6	TRBJ2-1	-	TGTGCCAGCAGCTTAACAGCGGGGGTGATCAATGAGCAGTTCTTC	CASSLTAGVINEQFF
TRBD2	TRBV6-1	TRBJ2-3	many	TGTGCCAGCAGTGCTCTAGCGGGGGGCCTCCGCACAGATACGCAGTATTTT	CASSALAGGLRTDTQYF
-	TRBV11-1	TRBJ2-1	-	TGTGCCAGCAGCCCGTCGCGGCCCCGCTCCTACAATGAGCAGTTCTTC	CASSPSRPRSYNEQFF
-	TRBV7-8	TRBJ2-1	-	TGTGCCAGCAGCGCCCGGGCCGCGAACAATAAGCAGTTCTTC	CASSARAANNKQFF
-	TRBV11-2	TRBJ2-3	once	TGTGCCAGCAGCTTACAATCGGGAGTGGCAGATACGCAGTATTTT	CASSLQSGVADTQYF
-	TRBV4-3	TRBJ1-1	-	TGCGCCAGCAGCCAACTCATCTCCTCGGACACTGAAGCTTTCTTT	CASSQLISSDTEAFF
-	TRBV7-2	TRBJ2-7	-	TGTGCCAGCAGCGTAGGTACAAATTTGAACGAGCAGTACTTC	CASSVGTNLNEQYF
TRBD1	TRBV4-2	TRBJ1-6	-	TGTGCCAGCAGCCAAGTCGCCAGGGGGTATAATTCACCCCTCCACTTT	CASSQVARGYNSPLHF
-	TRBV7-2	TRBJ2-7	few	TGTGCCAGCAGCGGGGAAATCTACGAGCAGTACTTC	CASSGEIYEQYF
TRBD1	TRBV7-2	TRBJ2-6	few	TGTGCCAGCAGCTTAGCCGGGACAGGAACTGGGGCCAACGTCCTGACTTTC	CASSLAGTGTGANVLTF
-	TRBV27	TRBJ1-2	-	TGTGCCAGCACCGCGGGGGGCAGGACTGGCTACACCTTC	CASTAGGRTGYTF
TRBD2	TRBV20-1	TRBJ2-3	few	TGCAGTGCTAGAGATTTGTCCAGCGGGAGTGTCGTTCAGCCAGATACGCAGTATTTT	CSARDLSSGSVVQPDTQYF
-	TRBV7-9	TRBJ1-4	-	TGTGCCAGCAGCACGATGGACTGGCAAGGTGGTGAAAAACTGTTTTTT	CASSTMDWQGGEKLFF
TRBD2	TRBV7-3	TRBJ2-5	-	TGTGCCAGCAGCTTAAGGGGCGGGAGGGCCGTCCAAGAGACCCAGTACTTC	CASSLRGGRAVQETQYF
-	TRBV5-1	TRBJ2-3	-	TGCGCCAGCAGCTTCTGGGGCACTAGCACAGATACGCAGTATTTT	CASSFWGTSTDTQYF
-	TRBV6-2/TRBV6-3	TRBJ2-7	-	TGTGCCAGCAGACAACCGGGGACAAACTTTGCCGAGCAGTACTTC	CASRQPGTNFAEQYF
-	TRBV3-1	TRBJ2-3	few	TGTGCCAGCAGCCAGGGACTGGCAGATACGCAGTATTTT	CASSQGLADTQYF
-	TRBV29-1	TRBJ2-1	-	TGCAGCGTTGTTGCGGAAAGCTCCTACAATGAGCAGTTCTTC	CSVVAESSYNEQFF
TRBD2	TRBV29-1	TRBJ2-4	-	TGCAGCGTTGTTACTAGCGGGGCGCTAGCCAAAAACATTCAGTACTTC	CSVVTSGALAKNIQYF
TRBD1	TRBV20-1	TRBJ1-2	few	TGCAGTGCCACGGAGGGGGCGCCCGGCGGCTATGGCTACACCTTC	CSATEGAPGGYGYTF
TRBD2	TRBV10-3	TRBJ2-1	-	TGTGCCACCAGCTTAGCGGGAGGGCCGGGGGATGAGCAGTTCTTC	CATSLAGGPGDEQFF
TRBD2	TRBV3-1	TRBJ2-7	-	TGTGCCAGCAGCCACTCCGGGAGGGTATCCTACGAGCAGTACTTC	CASSHSGRVSYEQYF
-	TRBV7-9	TRBJ1-2	once	TGTGCCAGCAGCGTAGACTCGGCGTCGGCCTACACCTTC	CASSVDSASAYTF
-	TRBV21-1	TRBJ2-1	few	TGTGCCAGCAGCAGGGTGGGTAGCGGGAGGGCCGGCTCCTACAATGAGCAGTTCTTC	CASSRVGSGRAGSYNEQFF
TRBD2	TRBV7-7	TRBJ2-7	-	TGTGCTAGCAGCTTCTCGGGAGGCGTCACCTACGAGCAGTACTTC	CASSFSGGVTYEQYF
TRBD2	TRBV7-2	TRBJ2-5	-	TGTGCCAGCAGCTTAGCGGCTAGCGGGGTCCTAGGGGAGCAGTACTTC	CASSLAASGVLGEQYF
-	TRBV7-7	TRBJ2-1	-	TGTGCTAGCAGCCGGGACCTTTACAATGAGCAGTTCTTC	CASSRDLYNEQFF
-	TRBV7-9	TRBJ2-7	few	TGTGCCGTACCACAGGGAAGGGAGCAGTACTTC	CAVPQGREQYF
-	TRBV9	TRBJ1-4	-	TGTGCCAGCAGCCCACGCGGACAGTCCAATAATGAAAAACTGTTTTTT	CASSPRGQSNNEKLFF